This T cell receptor (beta chain) came from a study of radiotherapy plus CTLA-4 blockade in lung cancer. Study-level background: Disease control was present in roughly 29% of patients, and objective responses in around 18%.

Patients with chemo-refractory metastatic non-small-cell lung cancer received focal radiation plus CTLA-4 blockade with ipilimumab. The ends were cut back, 4 bases at V and 0 bases at J, with 13 bases in the middle. The CDR3 length is 16 residues. Germline lookup yields CDR1 SEHNR and CDR2 FQNEAQ (reference sequence). Notes on the study in general: In blood, after radiotherapy plus ipilimumab, tumor-derived TCR clones expanded. Alongside interferon-beta, early blood T cell clone dynamics were reportedly the best predictor of response.

TCRdb's copy holds only in-frame clones and misses some; the assay was immunoSEQ multiplex PCR. The sample has 120,000 or so clones; 70% to 90% are singletons. Comments on this clone: Its antigen is still unknown.

The clonotype originates from a human donor with non-small cell lung cancer that progressed on radiotherapy plus ipilimumab. The V gene is TRBV7-9, the J gene TRBJ1-3; the D is unclear. Sequences were derived from peripheral blood, sampled from a patient treated with radiotherapy plus ipilimumab. The CDR3 nucleotides are TGTGCCAGCAGCTACATGGGGATTTCCTCTGGAAACACCATATATTTT. It is translated as CASSYMGISSGNTIYF.